A selection of T cell receptor beta chains follows, all from one sample in a study of CD8+ T cells in alopecia areata. Only in-frame clones appear in the TCRdb table, and some are missing; sequencing was by immunoSEQ multiplex PCR. The sample lists 210,000 or so clones, approximately 67% seen once, with around 1.3% in the top ten. The sample consisted of CD4+ T cells sorted from blood, taken around week 44, from a patient treated with tofacitinib. The source is a human donor with alopecia areata. CDR3s include the opening cysteine and the closing phenylalanine or tryptophan. A D gene is named only where the DNA matches it firmly. Not all rows give a size; the values are once, few, many and, for expanded clones, a class.

j_gene,d_gene,v_gene,abundance,CDR3aa,CDR3nt
TRBJ2-7,TRBD1,TRBV30,few,CAWSATGGPYEQYF,TGTGCCTGGAGTGCGACAGGGGGACCCTACGAGCAGTACTTC
TRBJ2-5,.,TRBV5-1,few,CASSLGVEEETQYF,TGCGCCAGCAGCTTGGGTGTAGAAGAAGAGACCCAGTACTTC
TRBJ1-6,.,TRBV10-2,.,CASSGGINSPLHF,TGCGCCAGTAGCGGTGGGATTAATTCACCCCTCCACTTT
TRBJ1-5,.,TRBV9,.,CASSVAGVEQPQHF,TGTGCCAGCAGCGTAGCAGGGGTGGAGCAGCCCCAGCATTTT
TRBJ2-7,TRBD2,TRBV11-2,few,CASSPIGLAGKGYEQYF,TGTGCCAGCAGCCCGATTGGACTAGCGGGGAAGGGTTACGAGCAGTACTTC
TRBJ1-4,.,TRBV2,few,CASRDQSGRSEKLFF,TGTGCCAGCAGAGACCAGAGCGGCCGCTCTGAAAAACTGTTTTTT
TRBJ2-2,TRBD1,TRBV29-1,.,CSVETGGTGELFF,TGCAGCGTGGAGACAGGGGGCACCGGGGAGCTGTTTTTT
TRBJ2-1,.,TRBV7-9,.,CASSFTHNEQFF,TGTGCCAGCAGCTTCACCCACAATGAGCAGTTCTTC
TRBJ2-7,TRBD1,TRBV5-1,.,CASSLQGAHEQYF,TGCGCCAGCAGCTTGCAGGGGGCCCACGAGCAGTACTTC
TRBJ1-1,.,TRBV7-9,few,CASSLGQVNTEAFF,TGTGCCAGCAGCTTAGGGCAGGTTAACACTGAAGCTTTCTTT
TRBJ2-3,TRBD2,TRBV10-3,few,CAISEVAGGPTPPDTQYF,TGTGCCATCAGTGAAGTAGCGGGGGGTCCCACCCCGCCAGATACGCAGTATTTT
TRBJ1-6,.,TRBV14,.,CASSQESKNSPLHF,TGTGCCAGCAGCCAAGAATCCAAGAATTCACCCCTCCACTTT
TRBJ2-1,TRBD2,TRBV5-6,.,CASSVSGSSYNEQFF,TGTGCCAGCAGCGTAAGCGGGAGCTCCTACAATGAGCAGTTCTTC
TRBJ1-1,.,TRBV11-1,.,CASSLRWAREGTEAFF,TGTGCCAGCAGCTTAAGGTGGGCCAGGGAGGGAACTGAAGCTTTCTTT
TRBJ1-1,TRBD1,TRBV14,few,CASSQVQGAEAFF,TGTGCCAGCAGCCAAGTGCAGGGGGCGGAAGCTTTCTTT
TRBJ2-3,.,TRBV15,.,CAAGLMGTDTQYF,TGTGCCGCCGGACTCATGGGCACAGATACGCAGTATTTT
TRBJ2-7,.,TRBV11-2,.,CASSSGVVGYEQYF,TGTGCCAGCAGCTCAGGGGTTGTTGGGTACGAGCAGTACTTC
TRBJ2-7,TRBD1,TRBV7-2,.,CASSLESGQGAYEQYF,TGTGCCAGCAGCTTAGAAAGTGGGCAGGGGGCCTACGAGCAGTACTTC
TRBJ2-7,TRBD2,TRBV2,.,CASSYGLAGLSYEQYF,TGTGCCAGCAGCTACGGACTAGCGGGGTTGTCCTACGAGCAGTACTTC
TRBJ2-3,.,TRBV4-3,.,CASSQELGDIAQYF,TGCGCCAGCAGCCAAGAACTGGGGGACATCGCGCAGTATTTT